Presented here are 18 T cell receptor beta chains from one specimen sequenced in a study of T cell responses to AZD1222 COVID-19 vaccine. TCRdb's copy holds only in-frame clones and misses some; the assay was immunoSEQ multiplex PCR. Of fewer than 110,000 clones listed, roughly 84% were seen once; the top ten hold roughly 1.4%. The specimen was peripheral blood, collected on day 0 of AZD1222 vaccination. Source of these receptors: an adult in good health.

The V gene is TRBV18, the J gene TRBJ2-3; D gene unclear. V was pared by 0 bases and J by 6 bases, with 4 bases between. The CDR3 loop spans 12 amino acids. The germline V gene encodes CDR1 KGHSH and CDR2 LQKENI. CDR3: CASSPPGDTQYF. CDR3 in DNA: TGTGCCAGCTCACCACCCGGGGATACGCAGTATTTT.

CDR3 sequence reads: CASSEGSGDYNEQFF. The CDR3 bases are TGTGCCAGCAGTGAAGGGTCAGGGGATTACAATGAGCAGTTCTTC. V gene TRBV6-1 combines with J gene TRBJ2-1; D is perhaps TRBD1 (6 bases). CDR3 length: 15 amino acids. Germline V lookup: CDR1 MNHNS, CDR2 SASEGT. With 1 base removed from V and 4 bases from J, the gap between germline ends came to 11 bases.

This sequence joins TRBV3-1 (or the pseudogene TRBV3-2) and TRBJ1-1, with unresolved D. Germline V lookup: CDR1 LGHDT, CDR2 YNNKEL (reference sequence). The CDR3 consists of 14 residues. The V gene lost 4 bases and the J gene lost 1 base, with 10 bases spanning the gap. CDR3 loop: CASSLAEANTEAFF. CDR3 bases: TGTGCCAGCAGCCTCGCGGAGGCGAACACTGAAGCTTTCTTT.

The DNA for the CDR3 is TGTGCCAGCAGCGTAGAGACAGGGGAGGGCGAAAAACTGTTTTTT. This codes for CASSVETGEGEKLFF. The genes are TRBV9 and TRBJ1-4, with TRBD1 matching over 8 bases. V was clipped by 0 bases and J by 8 bases; unmatched bases: 6. Germline V gene lookup returns CDR1 SGDLS and CDR2 YYNGEE. The CDR3 consists of 15 residues.

J is TRBJ1-2 and V is TRBV12-5; possible D gene TRBD1, 5 bases. CDR1 and CDR2 (germline): LGHNT, FRNRAP. Trimming cost V 0 bases and J 4 bases, with 18 bases left between them. The CDR3 spans 17 residues. CDR3: CASGLVVLGSGPYGYTF. Written as DNA, the CDR3 is TGTGCTAGTGGTTTGGTAGTTCTTGGGTCAGGGCCCTATGGCTACACCTTC.

The chain couples TRBV4-3 to TRBJ1-2, with D possibly matching TRBD1 (6 bases). Deletions cut 0 bases from V and 2 bases from J, with 13 bases between. Germline-derived CDR1 and CDR2 are LGHNA and YSLEER. CDR3 size: 16 residues. The DNA of the CDR3 is TGCGCCAGCAGCCAAGAGGTCGGAGGGGGAAACTATGGCTACACCTTC. Encoded protein: CASSQEVGGGNYGYTF.

The gene calls are TRBV19 and TRBJ2-1, with TRBD2 matching 7 bases. The germline V gene encodes CDR1 LNHDA and CDR2 SQIVND (reference sequence). CDR3 length: 13 residues. V was clipped by 5 bases and J by 8 bases; unmatched bases: 6. The CDR3 spells CASSSVAGYEQFF. The CDR3 coding sequence is TGTGCCAGTAGTTCGGTAGCGGGCTATGAGCAGTTCTTC.

The genes are TRBV28 and TRBJ2-5, with 7 bases identical to TRBD2. The CDR3 contains 15 residues. Per germline, CDR1 MDHEN and CDR2 SYDVKM. The ends lost 10 bases at V and 5 bases at J; junction bases unmatched: 16. The CDR3 region has the DNA TGTGCCACCTGGACCGGGAGGTCCGTGACCGAGACCCAGTACTTC. As protein: CATWTGRSVTETQYF.

The chain is built from TRBV27 and TRBJ1-1; D unresolved. V lost 10 bases and J lost 5, with 17 bases in between. This CDR3 is 13 amino acids long. The V gene's germline CDR1 is MNHEY and CDR2 SMNVEV (reference sequence). The CDR3 nucleotides read TGTGCCACCACCCGGGAACCCGGGACTGAAGCTTTCTTT. Translation: CATTREPGTEAFF.

The chain carries TRBV30 and TRBJ2-2; D is undetermined. The CDR3 length is 14 residues. The germline V gene encodes CDR1 GTSNPN and CDR2 SVGIG (reference sequence). V gave up 4 bases and J gave up 1 base, with 10 bases separating them. The CDR3 DNA reads TGTGCCTGGAAGGCAGATAAGAACACCGGGGAGCTGTTTTTT. It encodes CAWKADKNTGELFF.

The chain employs TRBV30 and TRBJ1-2; no clear D gene. Germline CDR1 is GTSNPN and CDR2 is SVGIG (reference sequence). The length of the CDR3 is 13 residues. V lost 1 base to trimming and J lost 1 base, with 7 bases between them. CDR3 sequence: CAWSGGFNYGYTF. The CDR3 bases are TGTGCCTGGAGTGGAGGGTTTAACTATGGCTACACCTTC.

The chain carries TRBV5-6 and TRBJ1-1; the match to TRBD1 covers 8 bases. From germline, CDR1 is SGHDT and CDR2 YYEEEE. The CDR3 covers 13 residues. V lost 2 bases to trimming and J lost 6 bases; unmatched junction nucleotides: 3. In DNA form, the CDR3 reads TGTGCCAGCAGCTTTACAGGGGGGGCTGAAGCTTTCTTT. It yields the protein CASSFTGGAEAFF.

The chain carries TRBV4-1 and TRBJ2-7; D gene ambiguous. Germline loops: CDR1 MGHRA, CDR2 YSYEKL. Trimming removed 1 base at V and 1 base at J, with 14 bases between. CDR3 size: 16 residues. CDR3 nucleotides: TGCGCCAGCAGCCAAGTAGAACCAAAAGGGTCCTACGAGCAGTACTTC. Amino acid sequence: CASSQVEPKGSYEQYF.

This clone was counted once. The chain recombines TRBV12-3 or TRBV12-4 with TRBJ1-1; D gene unclear. V was pared by 8 bases and J by 2 bases, with 6 bases between. The CDR3 is 11 amino acids. As DNA, the CDR3 is TGTGCCAGCCGAGCTAACACTGAAGCTTTCTTT. Protein sequence: CASRANTEAFF.

This chain uses TRBV4-3 with TRBJ1-2, with D possibly matching TRBD1 (6 bases). CDR3 length: 14 amino acids. V lost 1 base to trimming and J lost 4 bases, with 10 bases between them. Germline CDR1 reads LGHNA; CDR2 reads YSLEER. CDR3 region: CASSQGRQVYGYTF. For the CDR3, the DNA is TGCGCCAGCAGCCAAGGACGACAGGTCTATGGCTACACCTTC.

The chain links TRBV7-2 to TRBJ2-7, with D possibly matching TRBD2 (6 bases). This CDR3 is built from 15 residues. Per the germline V gene, CDR1 is SGHTA and CDR2 is FQGNSA. Trimming took 3 bases from V and 2 from J, leaving 14 bases between them. This CDR3 reads CASSFGGPSPYEQYF. The CDR3 nucleotides read TGTGCCAGCAGCTTTGGAGGGCCTAGCCCCTACGAGCAGTACTTC.

This chain links TRBV4-1 with TRBJ1-6; no firm D call. Per the germline V gene, CDR1 is MGHRA and CDR2 is YSYEKL. The ends were cut back, 2 bases at V and 6 bases at J, with 11 bases in the middle. The length of the CDR3 is 15 residues. CDR3 coding DNA: TGCGCCAGCAGCCAATCTTCTGTGGGTAATTCACCCCTCCACTTT. Residues: CASSQSSVGNSPLHF.

V is TRBV7-8 and J is TRBJ2-6; possibly TRBD1 or TRBD2 for D (5 bases each). V dropped 5 bases and J dropped 4 bases, with 21 bases sitting between them. Per germline, CDR1 SGHVS and CDR2 FQNEAQ. This CDR3 is 18 amino acids long. The CDR3 reads CASSKKGQGPSGANVLTF. The DNA for the CDR3 is TGTGCCAGCAGCAAGAAGGGTCAGGGACCCTCCGGGGCCAACGTCCTGACTTTC.